The 16 T cell receptor beta chains below all came from one sample that was sequenced in a study of blood T cell repertoires in COVID-19. The assay was immunoSEQ multiplex PCR, and TCRdb's table has in-frame clones only and misses some. This table holds 400,000 or so clones, over 75% found once. Sequencing was done on a sample of PBMCs or T cells enriched from blood (not recorded which). Every receptor here comes from a man aged 35 to 55 in a cohort exposed to, infected with or recovered from COVID-19 (not recorded which).

The gene calls are TRBV5-1 and TRBJ1-1, with D tentatively TRBD1 (6 bases). V lost 1 base and J 6 bases, leaving 10 bases between the germline ends. The germline V gene encodes CDR1 SGHRS and CDR2 YFSETQ. This CDR3 spans 13 amino acids. In DNA, the CDR3 is TGCGCCAGCAGCTTGCTGGACAGCCCTGAAGCTTTCTTT. This gives the protein CASSLLDSPEAFF.

The CDR3 region is CASSWGVRNYEQYF. The DNA of the CDR3 is TGTGCCAGTAGTTGGGGCGTAAGGAACTACGAGCAGTACTTC. V usage is TRBV19 and J usage is TRBJ2-7; D is possibly TRBD1 (5 bases). There are 14 residues in the CDR3. CDR1 LNHDA and CDR2 SQIVND come from the germline V gene (reference sequence). Trimming stripped 5 bases from V and 3 bases from J, with 14 bases between.

The chain recombines TRBV7-8 with TRBJ2-7, with 7 bases lining up with TRBD1. This CDR3 comprises 14 residues. V lost 0 bases to trimming and J lost 3 bases; unmatched junction nucleotides: 2. Germline CDR1 SGHVS, CDR2 FQNEAQ. CDR3 sequence (DNA): TGTGCCAGCAGCTTAGCGGGGACAGTCTACGAGCAGTACTTC. Protein product: CASSLAGTVYEQYF.

This clone was observed a few times. The rearrangement joins TRBV27 to TRBJ1-6; perhaps TRBD1 as D (6 bases). The CDR3 totals 15 residues. Germline CDR1 MNHEY, CDR2 SMNVEV (reference sequence). The V and J ends lost 3 bases and 8 bases respectively, with 14 bases between them. The CDR3 coding sequence is TGTGCCAGCAGTTTTGTCAGGACAGAAGATTCACCCCTCCACTTT. It specifies CASSFVRTEDSPLHF.

For the CDR3, the DNA is TGTGCCAGCAGTCTCCGCCAGGGGGTACGTGCTGAAGCTTTCTTT. This sequence encodes CASSLRQGVRAEAFF. The chain couples TRBV28 to TRBJ1-1; 7 nucleotides align to TRBD1. CDR1 is MDHEN and CDR2 is SYDVKM in the germline V gene. V was clipped by 5 bases and J by 6 bases; unmatched bases: 12. The CDR3 loop spans 15 amino acids.

This rearrangement joins TRBV5-4 to TRBJ2-7; 10 bases agree with TRBD1. This CDR3 comprises 14 residues. Germline-derived CDR1 and CDR2 are SGHNT and YYREEE (reference sequence). V was pared by 4 bases and J by 4 bases, with 5 bases of the junction left unmatched. CDR3 residues: CASSPTGGKYEQYF. For the CDR3, the DNA is TGTGCCAGCAGCCCGACAGGGGGCAAGTACGAGCAGTACTTC.

V usage is TRBV15 and J usage is TRBJ2-7, with 7 bases matching TRBD2. The CDR3 has 13 amino acids. V was pared by 0 bases and J by 7 bases, with 3 bases of the junction left unmatched. CDR1 is LNHNV, CDR2 YYDKDF, per germline (reference sequence). The CDR3 bases are TGTGCCACCAGCAGAGATAGCGGGTGGGAGCAGTACTTC. It codes for CATSRDSGWEQYF.

The table lists this clone with a few counts. The rearrangement uses TRBV5-6 and TRBJ2-5; unclear D gene. The CDR3 has 11 residues. Germline loops: CDR1 SGHDT, CDR2 YYEEEE. V was shortened by 4 bases and J by 3 bases, with 4 bases between the two germline ends. CDR3 protein: CASSREETQYF. The DNA for the CDR3 is TGTGCCAGCAGCCGAGAAGAGACCCAGTACTTC.

V is TRBV5-1 and J is TRBJ2-1; the match to TRBD2 covers 11 bases. CDR1 SGHRS and CDR2 YFSETQ come from the germline V gene. Trimming at V came to 2 bases and at J to 5 bases, leaving 6 bases not matched to a gene. The CDR3 has 16 amino acids. The DNA for the CDR3 is TGCGCCAGCAGCTTAAAACTAGCGGGAGTGAACAATGAGCAGTTCTTC. Translation: CASSLKLAGVNNEQFF.

This clone showed up just once. The gene calls are TRBV19 and TRBJ2-7, with 7 bases fitting TRBD1. J lost 6 bases, V lost 1 base, and 6 bases had no gene match. From germline, CDR1 is LNHDA and CDR2 SQIVND (reference sequence). CDR3 length: 14 residues. The CDR3 DNA sequence: TGTGCCAGTAGTATAGGGGGGACAGCCCTCGAGCAGTACTTC. This gives the protein CASSIGGTALEQYF.

The rearrangement joins TRBV6-6 to TRBJ1-2; D is undetermined. CDR3 length: 12 residues. Trimming pared 4 bases from V and 5 bases from J, leaving 8 bases between. Looked up from germline, CDR1 is MNHNY and CDR2 is SVGAGI (reference sequence). The CDR3 protein is CASSSYYYGYTF. CDR3 bases: TGTGCCAGCAGTTCTTACTATTATGGCTACACCTTC.

The chain is built from TRBV10-3 and TRBJ2-3, with 9 bases fitting TRBD2. The length of the CDR3 is 17 residues. V dropped 6 bases and J dropped 3; count of bases not matched to a gene: 13. Germline values: CDR1 ENHRY, CDR2 SYGVKD. The CDR3 nucleotides are TGTGCCATCAGGGCCTCAATAGCGGGAGAAGGGACAGATACGCAGTATTTT. As protein: CAIRASIAGEGTDTQYF.

This clone was picked up a small number of times. This chain connects TRBV28 to TRBJ1-3, with a weak D call TRBD1 (5 bases). This CDR3 has 14 residues. Trimming took 4 bases from V and 2 from J, leaving 9 bases between them. Germline CDR1 is MDHEN and CDR2 is SYDVKM. Written as DNA, the CDR3 is TGTGCCAGCAGTTCAGGGTGGGCTGGAAACACCATATATTTT. This gives the protein CASSSGWAGNTIYF.

The chain combines TRBV11-2 with TRBJ2-3; 12 bases map to TRBD2. Unmatched junction bases numbered 0, after V lost 8 bases and J lost 3 bases. This CDR3 is built from 13 residues. Germline V gene data show CDR1 as SGHAT and CDR2 as FQNNGV. The chain's CDR3 is CASGLAGTDTQYF. DNA for the CDR3: TGTGCCAGCGGACTAGCGGGAACAGATACGCAGTATTTT.

The chain couples TRBV5-4 to TRBJ2-3; D is possibly TRBD2 (6 bases). V lost 0 bases and J 1 base, leaving 12 bases between the germline ends. The V gene's germline CDR1 is SGHNT and CDR2 YYREEE (reference sequence). The CDR3 is 16 amino acids. The CDR3 sequence is CASSLGAGKRTDTQYF. In DNA, the CDR3 is TGTGCCAGCAGCTTGGGGGCGGGAAAGCGCACAGATACGCAGTATTTT.

This chain uses TRBV6-5 with TRBJ1-1; 9 nucleotides agree with TRBD1. V gave up 2 bases and J gave up 3 bases; unmatched junction bases: 4. Germline V gene sequence: CDR1 MNHEY, CDR2 SVGAGI. The CDR3 consists of 15 residues. The CDR3 DNA reads TGTGCCAGCAGTTACAACGACAGGGGGGACACTGAAGCTTTCTTT. Its protein is CASSYNDRGDTEAFF.